Shown below are 25 T cell receptor beta chains from a single sample sequenced in a study of CD8 T cells in Susac syndrome. The RNA input was 0.5 to 1 ug, and it was reverse transcribed with random hexamers. TCRdb ran MiXCR on the immunoSEQ multiplex PCR reads and lists one entry per CDR3 protein. The sample yields about 140,000 distinct CDR3 sequences, 95% seen once. The sequenced sample consisted of CD4+ T cells from PBMCs. These receptors all stem from a human donor with Susac syndrome.

This rearrangement joins TRBV6-1 to TRBJ1-1; no clear D. This CDR3 spans 13 amino acids. The germline gives CDR1 MNHNS, CDR2 SASEGT. With 6 bases removed from V and 4 bases from J, the gap between germline ends came to 12 bases. CDR3 loop: CASRESWVTEAFF. DNA for the CDR3: TGTGCCAGCAGGGAGAGCTGGGTCACTGAAGCTTTCTTT.

This sequence joins TRBV4-3 and TRBJ1-1, with D uncertain. V dropped 3 bases and J dropped 1 base, with 12 bases sitting between them. The length of the CDR3 is 15 residues. The germline CDR1 and CDR2 sequences are LGHNA and YSLEER. This chain's CDR3 is CASSQQYRTNTEAFF. CDR3 nucleotide sequence: TGCGCCAGCAGCCAGCAGTACCGAACGAACACTGAAGCTTTCTTT.

This chain uses TRBV30 with TRBJ2-7, with TRBD2 identical over 10 bases. CDR1 GTSNPN and CDR2 SVGIG come from the germline V gene (reference sequence). V dropped 5 bases and J dropped 7; count of bases not matched to a gene: 8. The CDR3 runs to 13 residues. The CDR3 loop is CAWASGGNREQYF. CDR3 DNA sequence: TGTGCCTGGGCTAGCGGGGGAAATAGAGAGCAGTACTTC.

Only one count was recorded for this clonotype. This chain uses TRBV4-1 with TRBJ1-2; TRBD1 agrees at 8 bases. CDR3 size: 15 residues. V lost 0 bases and J lost 4; bases outside the gene matches: 4. Germline V gene lookup returns CDR1 MGHRA and CDR2 YSYEKL. The CDR3, as DNA: TGCGCCAGCAGCCAAGATCCAGGGGGCCCCTATGGCTACACCTTC. It yields the protein CASSQDPGGPYGYTF.

The J gene is TRBJ2-5, the V gene TRBV4-2; 11 bases match TRBD2. Germline V gene sequence: CDR1 LGHNA, CDR2 YNFKEQ. The CDR3 is 17 amino acids. Germline trimming cut 0 bases from V and 4 bases from J; bases unmatched to any gene: 7. DNA of the CDR3: TGTGCCAGCAGCCAAGACCCCACTAGCGGGGGAAGAGAGACCCAGTACTTC. Translated: CASSQDPTSGGRETQYF.

The genes are TRBV30 and TRBJ2-7, with D possibly matching TRBD2 (5 bases). Germline CDR1 reads GTSNPN; CDR2 reads SVGIG (reference sequence). The germline V and J ends were trimmed by 4 bases and 0 bases, with 13 bases remaining between them. This CDR3 contains 14 residues. CDR3 sequence: CAWNRRTASYEQYF. In DNA, the CDR3 is TGTGCCTGGAATCGTAGGACTGCCTCCTACGAGCAGTACTTC.

The chain is built from TRBV20-1 and TRBJ1-5, with 9 bases matching TRBD1. Germline CDR1 DFQATT, CDR2 SNEGSKA (reference sequence). This CDR3 contains 15 residues. Unmatched junction bases numbered 4, after V lost 0 bases and J lost 4 bases. The CDR3, as DNA: TGCAGTGCTAGAGATCCCGGACAGGGGAATCAGCCCCAGCATTTT. Translation: CSARDPGQGNQPQHF.

The J gene is TRBJ2-5, the V gene TRBV9, with D possibly being TRBD2 (5 bases). Germline assignment: CDR1 SGDLS and CDR2 YYNGEE. The CDR3 consists of 14 residues. The V end was cut by 2 bases, the J end by 0 bases, with 8 bases between. The CDR3 DNA reads TGTGCCAGCAGCGTCGCCGGGAACCAAGAGACCCAGTACTTC. Its translation is CASSVAGNQETQYF.

This sequence joins TRBV2 and TRBJ2-7; no clear D gene. CDR1 and CDR2 from the germline V gene are SNHLY and FYNNEI. Deletions cut 4 bases from V and 1 base from J, with 5 bases between. There are 12 residues in the CDR3. The CDR3 is CASSASSYEQYF. The CDR3 nucleotides are TGTGCCAGCAGTGCTTCGTCCTACGAGCAGTACTTC. The full variable domain, completed using reference TRBV2 and TRBJ2-7, is EPEVTQTPSHQVTQMGQEVILRCVPISNHLYFYWYRQILGQKVEFLVSFYNNEISEKSEIFDDQFSVERPDGSNFTLKIRSTKLEDSAMYFCASSASSYEQYFGPGTRLTVT.

The rearrangement joins TRBV29-1 to TRBJ1-1, with 7 bases that match TRBD1. Germline lookup yields CDR1 SQVTM and CDR2 ANQGSEA. The J segment lost 11 bases and the V segment lost 4 bases, leaving 10 bases of the junction unmatched. This CDR3 is built from 12 residues. The CDR3 here is CSVVGTVNVAFF. The CDR3 DNA follows: TGCAGCGTTGTAGGGACAGTGAATGTCGCTTTCTTT. Supplemented by reference TRBV29-1 and TRBJ1-1, the full variable domain reads SAVISQKPSRDICQRGTSLTIQCQVDSQVTMMFWYRQQPGQSLTLIATANQGSEATYESGFVIDKFPISRPNLTFSTLTVSNMSPEDSSIYLCSVVGTVNVAFFGQGTRLTVV.

The chain carries TRBV7-2 and TRBJ1-2, with 10 positions matching TRBD1. Trimming cost V 3 bases and J 1 base; bases outside gene matches: 2. Germline values: CDR1 SGHTA, CDR2 FQGNSA. This CDR3 has 15 amino acids. CDR3 residues: CASSFGQGGNYGYTF. CDR3 in DNA: TGTGCCAGCAGCTTCGGACAGGGGGGTAACTATGGCTACACCTTC.

J is TRBJ2-4 and V is TRBV9; 10 positions agree with TRBD1. The V gene end was trimmed by 0 bases and the J gene end by 6 bases; junction bases not matched to a gene: 3. The CDR3 has 15 amino acids. Germline CDR1 SGDLS, CDR2 YYNGEE. CDR3 DNA: TGTGCCAGCAGCGTAGTGGGGGACAGGGGAAACATTCAGTACTTC. The encoded protein is CASSVVGDRGNIQYF.

The J gene is TRBJ2-3, the V gene TRBV19; TRBD2 aligns across 9 bases. V trimming: 6 bases; J trimming: 4 bases; junction bases outside the gene matches: 2. The germline gives CDR1 LNHDA, CDR2 SQIVND (reference sequence). This CDR3 is 13 amino acids long. The CDR3 loop is CASRVAGADTQYF. The CDR3 coding sequence is TGTGCCAGTAGGGTAGCGGGAGCAGATACGCAGTATTTT.

V is TRBV30 and J is TRBJ2-7, with D tentatively TRBD2 (5 bases). The CDR3 extends over 17 amino acids. The germline gives CDR1 GTSNPN, CDR2 SVGIG (reference sequence). The V end lost 8 bases, the J end lost 2 bases, and 28 bases lay between the germline ends. DNA of the CDR3: TGTGCCGGAGGAACTCGTGAGGGTCTGCGTAAGGCCTACGAGCAGTACTTC. Translating gives CAGGTREGLRKAYEQYF.

The rearrangement links TRBV23-1 to TRBJ2-7, with a weak D call TRBD2 (5 bases). TRBV23-1 is an ORF, with its function uncertain. This CDR3 is built from 13 residues. The ends were cut back, 3 bases at V and 3 bases at J, with 9 bases in the middle. CDR3 in DNA: TGCGCCAGCAGTCATCCCGGGAACTACGAGCAGTACTTC. This gives the protein CASSHPGNYEQYF.

The chain combines TRBV12-3 or TRBV12-4 with TRBJ2-6; a possible D gene is TRBD2 (6 bases). V lost 3 bases, J lost 2 bases, and 8 bases lay in between. The CDR3 consists of 15 residues. The CDR3, as DNA: TGTGCCAGCAGTTTCTGGGGGGCTGGGGCCAACGTCCTGACTTTC. Translated, it gives CASSFWGAGANVLTF.

The chain carries TRBV12-5 and TRBJ2-1; 8 bases are shared with TRBD2. Germline values: CDR1 LGHNT, CDR2 FRNRAP. The CDR3 contains 14 residues. Unmatched junction bases numbered 9, after V lost 5 bases and J lost 9 bases. CDR3 DNA sequence: TGTGCTAGTGGTCCCATAGCGGGATTGGCTGAGCAGTTCTTC. Translation gives CASGPIAGLAEQFF.

CDR3 bases: TGTGCCACCAGTGAGGAGGGGGTTTGGGAGACCCAGTACTTC. Translated, it gives CATSEEGVWETQYF. The chain combines TRBV24-1 with TRBJ2-5; D may be TRBD1 or TRBD2 (6 bases each). This CDR3 spans 14 amino acids. Per germline, CDR1 KGHDR and CDR2 SFDVKD. The V end was cut by 4 bases, the J end by 5 bases, with 13 bases between.

The chain joins TRBV20-1 to TRBJ1-5; 7 bases agree with TRBD1. The germline V gene has CDR1 DFQATT and CDR2 SNEGSKA (reference sequence). The CDR3 extends over 15 amino acids. V lost 6 bases to trimming and J lost 7 bases; unmatched junction nucleotides: 15. The chain's CDR3 is CSAVTRQGPSQPQHF. The CDR3 DNA sequence: TGCAGTGCCGTAACGAGACAGGGTCCATCCCAGCCCCAGCATTTT.

The rearrangement joins TRBV12-3 or TRBV12-4 to TRBJ2-1; TRBD2 matches at 9 bases. The V segment lost 6 bases and the J segment 6 bases; nucleotides outside the gene matches: 9. The CDR3 consists of 15 residues. CDR3 bases: TGTGCCAGCAGCCATAGCGGGAGAGGGTTCAATGAGCAGTTCTTC. This translates into CASSHSGRGFNEQFF.

This chain uses TRBV10-3 with TRBJ2-1; possibly TRBD1 or TRBD2 for D (7 bases each). The CDR3 sequence is 17 residues long. The ends were cut back, 2 bases at V and 8 bases at J, with 22 bases in the middle. Per the germline V gene, CDR1 is ENHRY and CDR2 is SYGVKD. CDR3 nucleotide sequence: TGTGCCATCAGTGAGCTCAGCAGGGGGGCGGGAGTGGATGAGCAGTTCTTC. This sequence encodes CAISELSRGAGVDEQFF.

The chain recombines TRBV9 with TRBJ2-2, with a weak D call TRBD1 (5 bases). CDR3 size: 17 residues. The germline V gene has CDR1 SGDLS and CDR2 YYNGEE. Trimming took off 4 bases at V and 0 bases at J, with 16 bases between the two ends. CDR3 in DNA: TGTGCCAGCAGCCAGGGCTGGGGAACCACGAACACCGGGGAGCTGTTTTTT. Its translation: CASSQGWGTTNTGELFF.

The chain employs TRBV20-1 and TRBJ2-1, with unresolved D. CDR1 is DFQATT and CDR2 is SNEGSKA in the germline V gene (reference sequence). V lost 6 bases and J lost 7, with 22 bases in between. The CDR3 contains 15 residues. The CDR3 spells CSAPPQFSSSNEQFF. The DNA of the CDR3 is TGCAGTGCGCCGCCTCAGTTTAGCTCCTCAAATGAGCAGTTCTTC.

The rearrangement uses TRBV20-1 and TRBJ2-1; 8 nucleotides match TRBD2. The CDR3 is 14 residues long. Per germline, CDR1 DFQATT and CDR2 SNEGSKA (reference sequence). The J segment lost 6 bases and the V segment lost 3 bases, leaving 7 bases of the junction unmatched. CDR3 coding DNA: TGCAGTGCTAGGTTTGGCGGGGGGCGCAATGAGCAGTTCTTC. It specifies CSARFGGGRNEQFF.

Worth noting for this clonotype: Relative to the germline gene, one junction end is altered; a read error may explain this. The chain recombines TRBV11-3 with TRBJ2-1; tentatively, D is TRBD2 (6 bases). Germline V gene lookup returns CDR1 SGHNT and CDR2 YENEEA. The CDR3 covers 13 residues. CDR3 in amino acids: CASSLTDYHEQFF. The CDR3 DNA follows: TGTGCCAGCAGCCTAACGGACTACCATGAGCAGTTCTTC.